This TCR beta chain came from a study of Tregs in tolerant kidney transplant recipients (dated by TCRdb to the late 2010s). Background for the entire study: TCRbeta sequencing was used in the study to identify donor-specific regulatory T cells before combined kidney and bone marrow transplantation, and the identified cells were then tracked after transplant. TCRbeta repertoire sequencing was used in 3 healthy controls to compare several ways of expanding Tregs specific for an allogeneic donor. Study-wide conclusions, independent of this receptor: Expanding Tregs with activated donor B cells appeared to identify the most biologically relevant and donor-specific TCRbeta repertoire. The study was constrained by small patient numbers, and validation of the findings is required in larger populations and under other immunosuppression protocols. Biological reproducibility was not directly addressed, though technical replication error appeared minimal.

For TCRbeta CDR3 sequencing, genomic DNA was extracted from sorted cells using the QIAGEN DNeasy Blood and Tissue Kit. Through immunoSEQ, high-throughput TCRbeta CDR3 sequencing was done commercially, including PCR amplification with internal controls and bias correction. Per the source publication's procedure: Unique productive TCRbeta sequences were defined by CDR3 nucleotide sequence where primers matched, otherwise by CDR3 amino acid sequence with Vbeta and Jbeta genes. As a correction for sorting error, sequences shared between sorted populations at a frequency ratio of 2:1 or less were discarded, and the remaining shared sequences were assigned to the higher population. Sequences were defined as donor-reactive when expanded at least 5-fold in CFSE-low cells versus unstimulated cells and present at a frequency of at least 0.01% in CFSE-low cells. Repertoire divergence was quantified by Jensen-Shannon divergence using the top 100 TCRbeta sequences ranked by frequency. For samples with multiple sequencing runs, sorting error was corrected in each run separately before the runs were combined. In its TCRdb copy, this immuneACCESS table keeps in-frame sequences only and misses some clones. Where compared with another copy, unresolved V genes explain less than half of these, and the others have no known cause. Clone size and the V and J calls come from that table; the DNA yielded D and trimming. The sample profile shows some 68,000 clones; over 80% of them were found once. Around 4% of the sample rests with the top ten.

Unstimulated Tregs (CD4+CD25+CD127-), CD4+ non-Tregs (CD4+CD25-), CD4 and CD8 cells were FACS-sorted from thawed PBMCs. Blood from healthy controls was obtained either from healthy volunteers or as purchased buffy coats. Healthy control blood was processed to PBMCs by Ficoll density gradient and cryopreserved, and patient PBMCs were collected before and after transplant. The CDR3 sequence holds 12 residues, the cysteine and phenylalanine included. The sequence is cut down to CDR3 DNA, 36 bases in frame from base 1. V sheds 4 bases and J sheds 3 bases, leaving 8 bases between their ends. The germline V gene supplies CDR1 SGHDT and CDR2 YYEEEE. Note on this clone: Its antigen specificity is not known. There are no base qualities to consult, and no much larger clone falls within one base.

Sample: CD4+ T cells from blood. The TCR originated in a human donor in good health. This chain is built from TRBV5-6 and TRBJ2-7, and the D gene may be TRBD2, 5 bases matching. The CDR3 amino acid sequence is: CASSAGVYEQYF. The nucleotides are TGTGCCAGCAGCGCCGGGGTCTACGAGCAGTACTTC.